One T cell receptor (beta chain) is described in this entry. Using a constant-region primer together with ProtoScript II reverse transcriptase, TCR beta cDNA was made from about 490 ng of total RNA. Library construction for TCR beta comprised three nested multiplex PCR rounds performed with slightly modified ARM-PCR. The opening two PCR rounds, about 11 cycles each, paired TRBV1-TRBV30 forward primers with a C-beta reverse primer. MiXCR, run by TCRdb on the multiplex PCR reads, gives a single entry per CDR3 protein. The sample lists about 210,000 distinct CDR3 sequences; 65% were seen once. The CDR3 spans 15 residues. Losses at the gene ends were 5 bases for V and 5 bases for J; bases not matched to a gene: 11. CDR1 and CDR2 (germline): LNHDA, SQIVND (reference sequence). The entry originates in a study of tumor-infiltrating lymphocytes in primary liver carcinoma. Germline DNA was extracted too, while blood RNA derived from unsorted whole blood. The collection of 4 to 4.5 milliliters of peripheral blood preceded surgery.

This TCR was recovered from a woman aged 60-75 years with primary liver carcinoma and hepatitis B virus infection. The chain joins TRBV19 to TRBJ1-2; 7 nucleotides agree with TRBD1. Sequencing was performed on peripheral blood. CDR3 loop: CASSPPTGLLYGYTF. The CDR3 DNA sequence: TGTGCCAGTAGTCCGCCGACAGGGCTACTTTATGGCTACACCTTC.